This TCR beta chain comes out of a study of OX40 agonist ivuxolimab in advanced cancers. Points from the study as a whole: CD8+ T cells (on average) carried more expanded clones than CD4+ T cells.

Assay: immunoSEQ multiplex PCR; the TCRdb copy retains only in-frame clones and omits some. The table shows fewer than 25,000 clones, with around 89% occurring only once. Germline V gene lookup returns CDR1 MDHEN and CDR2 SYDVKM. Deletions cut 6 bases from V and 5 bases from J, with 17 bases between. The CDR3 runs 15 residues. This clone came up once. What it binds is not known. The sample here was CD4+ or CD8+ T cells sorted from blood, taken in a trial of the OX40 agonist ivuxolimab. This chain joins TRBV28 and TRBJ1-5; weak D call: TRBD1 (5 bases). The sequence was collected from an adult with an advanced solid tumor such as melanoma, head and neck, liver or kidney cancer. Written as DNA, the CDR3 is TGTGCCAGCAGAGCTACAGGTAACTTCCATCAGCCCCAGCATTTT. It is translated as CASRATGNFHQPQHF.